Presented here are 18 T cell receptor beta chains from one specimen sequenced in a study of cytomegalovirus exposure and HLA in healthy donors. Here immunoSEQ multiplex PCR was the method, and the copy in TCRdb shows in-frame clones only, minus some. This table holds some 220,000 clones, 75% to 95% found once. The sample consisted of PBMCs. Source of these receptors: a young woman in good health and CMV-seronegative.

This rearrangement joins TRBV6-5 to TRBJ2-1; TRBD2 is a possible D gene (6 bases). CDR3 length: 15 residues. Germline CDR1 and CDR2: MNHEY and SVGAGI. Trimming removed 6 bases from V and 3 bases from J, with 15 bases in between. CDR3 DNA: TGTGCCAGCAGACGCTATAGCGGTTACTACAATGAGCAGTTCTTC. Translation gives CASRRYSGYYNEQFF.

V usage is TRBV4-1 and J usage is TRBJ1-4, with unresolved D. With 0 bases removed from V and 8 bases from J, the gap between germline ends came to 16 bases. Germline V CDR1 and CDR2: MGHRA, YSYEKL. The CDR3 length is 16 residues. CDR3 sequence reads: CASSQEEWQVNEKLFF. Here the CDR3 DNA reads TGCGCCAGCAGCCAAGAAGAGTGGCAGGTTAACGAAAAACTGTTTTTT.

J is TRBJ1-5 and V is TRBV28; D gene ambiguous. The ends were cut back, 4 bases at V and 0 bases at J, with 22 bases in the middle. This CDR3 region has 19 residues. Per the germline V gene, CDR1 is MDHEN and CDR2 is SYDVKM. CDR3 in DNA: TGTGCCAGCAGTTCCCCCAAGGGAGTAAGGGCGGATAGCAATCAGCCCCAGCATTTT. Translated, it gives CASSSPKGVRADSNQPQHF.

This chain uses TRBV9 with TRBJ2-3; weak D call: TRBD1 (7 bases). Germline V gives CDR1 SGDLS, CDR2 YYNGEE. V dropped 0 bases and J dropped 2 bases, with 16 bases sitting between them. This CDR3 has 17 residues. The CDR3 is CASSVEGGQIPTDTQYF. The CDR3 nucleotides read TGTGCCAGCAGCGTAGAGGGGGGACAGATTCCCACAGATACGCAGTATTTT.

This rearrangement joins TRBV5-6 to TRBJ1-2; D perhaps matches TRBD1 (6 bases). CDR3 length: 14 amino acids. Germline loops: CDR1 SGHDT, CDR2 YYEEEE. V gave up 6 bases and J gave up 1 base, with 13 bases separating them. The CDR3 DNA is TGTGCCAGCATCCTACAGGGTGTTAACTATGGCTACACCTTC. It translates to CASILQGVNYGYTF.

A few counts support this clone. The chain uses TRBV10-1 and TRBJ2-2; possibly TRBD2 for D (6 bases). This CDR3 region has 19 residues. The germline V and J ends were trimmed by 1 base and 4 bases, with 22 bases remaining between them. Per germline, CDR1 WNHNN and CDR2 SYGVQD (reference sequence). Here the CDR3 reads CASSEFPSHKPGGTGELFF. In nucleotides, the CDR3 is TGCGCCAGCAGTGAGTTCCCTAGCCATAAACCCGGGGGCACCGGGGAGCTGTTTTTT.

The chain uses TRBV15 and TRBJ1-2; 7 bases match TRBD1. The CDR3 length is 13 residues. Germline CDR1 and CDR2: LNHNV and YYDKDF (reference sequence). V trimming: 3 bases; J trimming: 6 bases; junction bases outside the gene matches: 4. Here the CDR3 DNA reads TGTGCCACCAGCAGGAACGACAGGGATGGCTACACCTTC. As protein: CATSRNDRDGYTF.

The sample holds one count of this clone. The CDR3 coding sequence is TGTGCCAGCAGTGAAGGGCGGGAGGCGCAGTTCTTC. It translates to CASSEGREAQFF. The chain links TRBV2 to TRBJ2-1; 8 nucleotides line up with TRBD2. The CDR3 totals 12 residues. Germline V gene data show CDR1 as SNHLY and CDR2 as FYNNEI. The junction had 2 bases not matched to a gene; V was cut back by 1 base and J by 12 bases. The entire variable domain, with the rest obtained from reference TRBV2 and TRBJ2-1, is as follows: EPEVTQTPSHQVTQMGQEVILRCVPISNHLYFYWYRQILGQKVEFLVSFYNNEISEKSEIFDDQFSVERPDGSNFTLKIRSTKLEDSAMYFCASSEGREAQFFGPGTRLTVL.

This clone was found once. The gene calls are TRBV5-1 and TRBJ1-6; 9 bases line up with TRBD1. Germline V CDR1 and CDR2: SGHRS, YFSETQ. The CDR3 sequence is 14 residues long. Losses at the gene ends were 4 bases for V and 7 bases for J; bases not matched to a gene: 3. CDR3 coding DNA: TGCGCCAGCAGCCCCGGACAGGGGAATTCACCCCTCCACTTT. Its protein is CASSPGQGNSPLHF.

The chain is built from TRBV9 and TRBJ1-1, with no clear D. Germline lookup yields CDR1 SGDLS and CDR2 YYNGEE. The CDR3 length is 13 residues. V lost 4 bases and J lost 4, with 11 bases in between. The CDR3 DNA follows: TGTGCCAGCAGCTTAGGGTCGGGCACTGAAGCTTTCTTT. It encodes CASSLGSGTEAFF. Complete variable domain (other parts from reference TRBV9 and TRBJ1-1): DSGVTQTPKHLITATGQRVTLRCSPRSGDLSVYWYQQSLDQGLQFLIQYYNGEERAKGNILERFSAQQFPDLHSELNLSSLELGDSALYFCASSLGSGTEAFFGQGTRLTVV.

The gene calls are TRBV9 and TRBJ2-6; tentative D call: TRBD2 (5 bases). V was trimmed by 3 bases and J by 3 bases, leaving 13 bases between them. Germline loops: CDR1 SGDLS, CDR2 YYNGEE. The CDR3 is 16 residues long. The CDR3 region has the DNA TGTGCCAGCAGCGCCGGGGAGCGTTATGGGGCCAACGTCCTGACTTTC. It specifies CASSAGERYGANVLTF.

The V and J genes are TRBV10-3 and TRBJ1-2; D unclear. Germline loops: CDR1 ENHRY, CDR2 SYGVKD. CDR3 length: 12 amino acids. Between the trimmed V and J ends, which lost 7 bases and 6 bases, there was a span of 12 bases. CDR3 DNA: TGTGCCATCATAGGCCAGGTTCATGGCTACACCTTC. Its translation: CAIIGQVHGYTF.

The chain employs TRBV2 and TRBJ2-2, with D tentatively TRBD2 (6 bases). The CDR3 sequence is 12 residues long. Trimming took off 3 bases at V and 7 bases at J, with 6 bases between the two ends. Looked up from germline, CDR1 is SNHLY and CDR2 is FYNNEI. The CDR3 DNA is TGTGCCAGCAGTGAGGGAGGCGGGGAGCTGTTTTTT. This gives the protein CASSEGGGELFF.

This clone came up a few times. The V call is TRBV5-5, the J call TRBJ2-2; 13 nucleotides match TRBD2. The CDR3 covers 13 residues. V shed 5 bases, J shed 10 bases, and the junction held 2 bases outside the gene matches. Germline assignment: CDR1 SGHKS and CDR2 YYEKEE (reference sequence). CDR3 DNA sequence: TGTGCCAGCAGGGGGACTAGCGGGACGGAGCTGTTTTTT. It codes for CASRGTSGTELFF. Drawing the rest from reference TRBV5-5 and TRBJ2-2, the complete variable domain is DAGVTQSPTHLIKTRGQQVTLRCSPISGHKSVSWYQQVLGQGPQFIFQYYEKEERGRGNFPDRFSARQFPNYSSELNVNALLLGDSALYLCASRGTSGTELFFGEGSRLTVL.

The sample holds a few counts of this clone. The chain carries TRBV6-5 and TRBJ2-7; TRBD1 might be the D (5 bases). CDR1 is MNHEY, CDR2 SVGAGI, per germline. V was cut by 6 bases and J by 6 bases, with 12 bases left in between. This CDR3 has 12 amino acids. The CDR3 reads CASRPGPGEQYF. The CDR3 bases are TGTGCCAGCAGACCAGGGCCGGGCGAGCAGTACTTC.

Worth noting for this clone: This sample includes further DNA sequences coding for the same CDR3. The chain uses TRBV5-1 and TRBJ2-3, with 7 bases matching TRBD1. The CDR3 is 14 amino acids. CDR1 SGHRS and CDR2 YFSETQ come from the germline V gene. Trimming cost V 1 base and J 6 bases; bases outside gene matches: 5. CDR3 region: CASSLRQGADTQYF. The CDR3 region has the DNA TGCGCCAGCAGCTTGAGACAGGGCGCGGATACGCAGTATTTT.

The chain's CDR3 is CASSDGQGINYGYTF. CDR3 in DNA: TGTGCCAGCAGTGACGGACAGGGGATAAACTATGGCTACACCTTC. This chain links TRBV27 with TRBJ1-2, with 9 nucleotides matching TRBD1. The V gene end was trimmed by 5 bases and the J gene end by 2 bases; junction bases not matched to a gene: 6. The CDR3 is made up of 15 amino acids. Germline loops: CDR1 MNHEY, CDR2 SMNVEV (reference sequence).

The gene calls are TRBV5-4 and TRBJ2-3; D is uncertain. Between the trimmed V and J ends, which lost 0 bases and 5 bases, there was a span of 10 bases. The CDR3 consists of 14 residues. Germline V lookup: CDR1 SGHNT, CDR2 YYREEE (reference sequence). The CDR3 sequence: CASSLGPGQDTQYF. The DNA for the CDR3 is TGTGCCAGCAGCTTGGGTCCTGGCCAAGATACGCAGTATTTT.